This T cell receptor (beta chain) was sequenced during a study of T cells after somatic rescue of genetic block. The repertoire was sequenced with immunoSEQ multiplex PCR; TCRdb's copy has only in-frame clones and lacks some. The repertoire consists of about 88,000 clones, with 85% to 90% occurring once and the leading ten covering around 1.6%. The receptor was derived from a woman between 18 and 29 years old. What was sequenced was peripheral blood mononuclear cells (PBMCs).

This CDR3 reads CASSHGLAGVGETQYF. In DNA, the CDR3 is TGTGCCAGCAGCCATGGACTAGCGGGAGTCGGGGAGACCCAGTACTTC. The chain links TRBV11-3 to TRBJ2-5; 13 bases align to TRBD2. After removal of 5 bases from V and 5 bases from J, the junction contained 8 bases not matched to a gene. The CDR3 loop spans 16 amino acids. From germline, CDR1 is SGHNT and CDR2 YENEEA.